This is a list of T cell receptor beta chains from one sample in a study of patients and donors after allogeneic stem cell transplantation. From the RT-PCR reads, TCRdb called clonotypes with MiXCR, one entry per CDR3 protein. The repertoire has a few hundred thousand distinct CDR3 sequences, about 38% of them found once; the top ten carry more than 9%. The sequencing sample was made of blood, either unsorted or a sorted T cell fraction (not recorded which). The receptors originated from a human donor who was either an allogeneic HSCT recipient or a stem cell or donor lymphocyte infusion donor (not recorded which). It is not recorded whose cells these are; they may come from a transplant donor. Both conserved end residues are part of each CDR3. A D gene is named only where the DNA matches it firmly. The size entry is marked missing in some rows and otherwise reads once, few, many or a size class.

d_call: .; clone_size: .; v_call: TRBV21-1; j_call: TRBJ2-7; cdr3_nt: TGTGCCAGCAGCAATTTGACACCGAAACACTTC; cdr3_aa: CASSNLTPKHF
d_call: .; clone_size: few; v_call: TRBV5-1; j_call: TRBJ1-1; cdr3_nt: TGCGCCAGCAGCTACAGGGATGTGACTGAAGCTTTCTTT; cdr3_aa: CASSYRDVTEAFF
d_call: .; clone_size: few; v_call: TRBV7-9; j_call: TRBJ1-1; cdr3_nt: TGTGCCAGCAGCTTAAATAGGGGTGACACTGAAGCTTTCTTT; cdr3_aa: CASSLNRGDTEAFF
d_call: .; clone_size: .; v_call: TRBV20-1; j_call: TRBJ2-7; cdr3_nt: TGCAGTGCTAGCCAGGGACACGACGAGCAGTACTTC; cdr3_aa: CSASQGHDEQYF
d_call: .; clone_size: .; v_call: TRBV5-1; j_call: TRBJ2-1; cdr3_nt: TGCGCCAGCAGCTTGGGGAGGGTTTCTGAGCAGTTCTTC; cdr3_aa: CASSLGRVSEQFF
d_call: .; clone_size: .; v_call: TRBV6-1; j_call: TRBJ1-1; cdr3_nt: TGTGTCGGGCGTTTGGCAGGAAGGAACACTGAAGCTTTCTTT; cdr3_aa: CVGRLAGRNTEAFF
d_call: .; clone_size: .; v_call: TRBV10-2; j_call: TRBJ1-6; cdr3_nt: TGCGCCAGCAGTGGGACGGCTAATTCGTATAATTCACCCCTCCACTTT; cdr3_aa: CASSGTANSYNSPLHF
d_call: TRBD1; clone_size: many; v_call: TRBV29-1; j_call: TRBJ2-1; cdr3_nt: TGCAGCGTGGCGACAGGGGAAGAGTTCTTC; cdr3_aa: CSVATGEEFF
d_call: .; clone_size: .; v_call: TRBV6-5; j_call: TRBJ1-1; cdr3_nt: TGTGCCAGCAGTGCTATAGGGAACACTGAAGCTTTCTTT; cdr3_aa: CASSAIGNTEAFF
d_call: TRBD2; clone_size: few; v_call: TRBV20-1; j_call: TRBJ2-7; cdr3_nt: TGCAGTGCCTACATAGCGGGCCAAAGCTCCTACGAGCAGTACTTC; cdr3_aa: CSAYIAGQSSYEQYF
d_call: .; clone_size: .; v_call: TRBV2; j_call: TRBJ2-2; cdr3_nt: TGTGCCAGCAGTGTTAGAAGGGAGCTGTTTTTT; cdr3_aa: CASSVRRELFF
d_call: .; clone_size: .; v_call: TRBV5-5; j_call: TRBJ2-7; cdr3_nt: TGTGCCAGCAGCTTGGAGGGGTATCCCTACGAGCAGTACTTC; cdr3_aa: CASSLEGYPYEQYF
d_call: .; clone_size: .; v_call: TRBV7-9; j_call: TRBJ1-6; cdr3_nt: TGTGCCAGCAGCTCCTGGGGACGGGAGAATTCACCCCTCCACTTT; cdr3_aa: CASSSWGRENSPLHF
d_call: TRBD1; clone_size: once; v_call: TRBV4-1; j_call: TRBJ2-7; cdr3_nt: TGCGCCAGCAGCATACGACAGGGTAACGAGCAGTACTTC; cdr3_aa: CASSIRQGNEQYF